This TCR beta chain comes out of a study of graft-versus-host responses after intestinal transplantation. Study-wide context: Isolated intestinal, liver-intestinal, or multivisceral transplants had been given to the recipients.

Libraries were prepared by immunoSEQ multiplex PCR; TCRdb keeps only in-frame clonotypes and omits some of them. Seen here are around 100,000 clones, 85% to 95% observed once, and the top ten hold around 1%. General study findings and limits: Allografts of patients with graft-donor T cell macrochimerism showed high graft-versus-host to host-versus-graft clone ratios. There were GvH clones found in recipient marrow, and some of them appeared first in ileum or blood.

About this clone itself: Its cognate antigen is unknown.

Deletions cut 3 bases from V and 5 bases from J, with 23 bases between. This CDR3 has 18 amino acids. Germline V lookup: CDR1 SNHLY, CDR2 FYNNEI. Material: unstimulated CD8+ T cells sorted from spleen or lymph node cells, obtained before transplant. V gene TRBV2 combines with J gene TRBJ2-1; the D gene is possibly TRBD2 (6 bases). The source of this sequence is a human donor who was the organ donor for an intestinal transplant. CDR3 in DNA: TGTGCCAGCAGTGATGGAGGTCTGTGGGGGAGGCCCCACAATGAGCAGTTCTTC. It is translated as CASSDGGLWGRPHNEQFF.